The rows below give T cell receptor beta chains drawn from one sample of a study of blood T cell repertoires in COVID-19. Data came from immunoSEQ multiplex PCR; TCRdb stores just in-frame clones and leaves some out. The sample lists 100,000 to 150,000 clones, about 86% occurring once. Specimen: peripheral blood. Receptors were obtained from a man aged 80 or over with active or convalescent COVID-19. Both conserved end residues are part of each CDR3. The D gene is left open where the match is weak. Clone size is stated in some rows and not others, as once, few, many or a class when expanded.

J gene: TRBJ2-7
V gene: TRBV6-6
D gene: -
clone size: -
CDR3 DNA: TGTGCCATCGCCCGGACAGACTCCTACGAGCAGTACTTC
CDR3 protein: CAIARTDSYEQYF

J gene: TRBJ2-1
V gene: TRBV3-1/TRBV3-2
D gene: -
clone size: -
CDR3 DNA: TGTGCCAGCAGCCAAGCGTACAATGAGCAGTTCTTC
CDR3 protein: CASSQAYNEQFF

J gene: TRBJ2-5
V gene: TRBV2
D gene: -
clone size: -
CDR3 DNA: TGTGCCAGCAGAGCAGAGGTTCAAGAGACCCAGTACTTC
CDR3 protein: CASRAEVQETQYF

J gene: TRBJ1-5
V gene: TRBV27
D gene: -
clone size: once
CDR3 DNA: TGTGCCAGCAGTTTAGGGGCCCGGCCCGGGCAGCCCCAGCATTTT
CDR3 protein: CASSLGARPGQPQHF

J gene: TRBJ1-3
V gene: TRBV19
D gene: -
clone size: -
CDR3 DNA: TGTGCCAGTAGTCAGGTTAACTCTGGAAACACCATATATTTT
CDR3 protein: CASSQVNSGNTIYF

J gene: TRBJ1-6
V gene: TRBV18
D gene: -
clone size: -
CDR3 DNA: TGTGCCAGCTCACCAAATCGAGATTCACCCCTCCACTTT
CDR3 protein: CASSPNRDSPLHF

J gene: TRBJ1-2
V gene: TRBV7-9
D gene: -
clone size: -
CDR3 DNA: TGTGCCAGCAGCTTAATACTTCAAGCTAACTATGGCTACACCTTC
CDR3 protein: CASSLILQANYGYTF

J gene: TRBJ1-1
V gene: TRBV15
D gene: -
clone size: -
CDR3 DNA: TGTGCCACCAGCAGACAGGGGTCTAACGCTGAAGCTTTCTTT
CDR3 protein: CATSRQGSNAEAFF

J gene: TRBJ1-5
V gene: TRBV6-5
D gene: TRBD1
clone size: -
CDR3 DNA: TGTGCCAGCAGTCCCTGGACAGGGGCCCAGCCCCAGCATTTT
CDR3 protein: CASSPWTGAQPQHF

J gene: TRBJ1-4
V gene: TRBV2
D gene: -
clone size: -
CDR3 DNA: TGTGCCAGCAGGACAGGTCGCGAAAAACTGTTTTTT
CDR3 protein: CASRTGREKLFF

J gene: TRBJ2-2
V gene: TRBV7-3
D gene: -
clone size: -
CDR3 DNA: TGTGCCAGCAGCCTAGGGGCCACCAGGGGTTCCACCGGGGAGCTGTTTTTT
CDR3 protein: CASSLGATRGSTGELFF

J gene: TRBJ2-7
V gene: TRBV19
D gene: TRBD2
clone size: -
CDR3 DNA: TGTGCCAGTAGTGTACCGGGACTAGCGGGGGTTGAGCAGTACTTC
CDR3 protein: CASSVPGLAGVEQYF

J gene: TRBJ1-2
V gene: TRBV6-2/TRBV6-3
D gene: TRBD1
clone size: -
CDR3 DNA: TGTGCCAGCAGCCTGACAGGGTTCTATGGCTACACCTTC
CDR3 protein: CASSLTGFYGYTF

J gene: TRBJ1-6
V gene: TRBV3-1/TRBV3-2
D gene: -
clone size: -
CDR3 DNA: TGTGCCAGCAGCGGGGGAGGTTATAATTCACCCCTCCACTTT
CDR3 protein: CASSGGGYNSPLHF

J gene: TRBJ1-2
V gene: TRBV4-3
D gene: TRBD1
clone size: once
CDR3 DNA: TGCGCCAGCAGCCAGAAAGAGGGGGCCGCCTATGGCTACACCTTC
CDR3 protein: CASSQKEGAAYGYTF

J gene: TRBJ2-1
V gene: TRBV7-2
D gene: TRBD2
clone size: -
CDR3 DNA: TGTGCCAGCAGTTCCTCCCGGACTAGCTGGGACAATGAGCAGTTCTTC
CDR3 protein: CASSSSRTSWDNEQFF

J gene: TRBJ1-2
V gene: TRBV2
D gene: -
clone size: -
CDR3 DNA: TGTGCCAGCGCTGGACAGTCCTATGGCTACACCTTC
CDR3 protein: CASAGQSYGYTF

J gene: TRBJ2-3
V gene: TRBV5-1
D gene: -
clone size: -
CDR3 DNA: TGCGCCAGCAGCTTGGGGGCGGGGCCCCCCACGGATACGCAGTATTTT
CDR3 protein: CASSLGAGPPTDTQYF

J gene: TRBJ2-7
V gene: TRBV6-5
D gene: TRBD1
clone size: -
CDR3 DNA: TGTGCCAGCAGTACCACGACAGGGGAAAACTACGAGCAGTACTTC
CDR3 protein: CASSTTTGENYEQYF

J gene: TRBJ2-5
V gene: TRBV20-1
D gene: -
clone size: once
CDR3 DNA: TGCAGTGCTAGTATTGGGCAGCCGGTAGCCCAGTACTTC
CDR3 protein: CSASIGQPVAQYF

J gene: TRBJ1-2
V gene: TRBV3-1/TRBV3-2
D gene: -
clone size: many
CDR3 DNA: TGTGCCAGCAGCGGGCAAGGGGGTTATGGCTACACCTTC
CDR3 protein: CASSGQGGYGYTF

J gene: TRBJ1-1
V gene: TRBV11-1
D gene: -
clone size: -
CDR3 DNA: TGTGCCAGCAGCTACTACAGGGATACTGAAGCTTTCTTT
CDR3 protein: CASSYYRDTEAFF

J gene: TRBJ2-2
V gene: TRBV3-1/TRBV3-2
D gene: -
clone size: -
CDR3 DNA: TGTGCCAGCAGCCAGCTCGGGGGACGGACCGGGGAGCTGTTTTTT
CDR3 protein: CASSQLGGRTGELFF

J gene: TRBJ2-7
V gene: TRBV5-1
D gene: -
clone size: -
CDR3 DNA: TGCGCCAGCAGGCAAGGGGGATTC
CDR3 protein: CASRQGGF

J gene: TRBJ2-7
V gene: TRBV2
D gene: TRBD1
clone size: few
CDR3 DNA: TGTGCCAGCAGTGAAACTGACAGGGTGGACGAGCAGTACTTC
CDR3 protein: CASSETDRVDEQYF

J gene: TRBJ1-4
V gene: TRBV27
D gene: -
clone size: once
CDR3 DNA: TGTGCCAGCAGTTTCGCGAGGGGCGGGGATTCGAGGGAAAAACTGTTTTTT
CDR3 protein: CASSFARGGDSREKLFF

J gene: TRBJ1-1
V gene: TRBV7-2
D gene: -
clone size: -
CDR3 DNA: TGTGCCAGCAGCTACCAGACAGAAATGAACACTGAAGCTTTCTTT
CDR3 protein: CASSYQTEMNTEAFF

J gene: TRBJ1-1
V gene: TRBV6-4
D gene: -
clone size: -
CDR3 DNA: TGTGCCAGCATGGAACAGGGCAACATGGGGACTGAAGCTTTCTTT
CDR3 protein: CASMEQGNMGTEAFF

J gene: TRBJ1-2
V gene: TRBV10-3
D gene: -
clone size: -
CDR3 DNA: TGTGCCATCAGTGGGACATTTAACTATGGCTACACCTTC
CDR3 protein: CAISGTFNYGYTF

J gene: TRBJ1-2
V gene: TRBV18
D gene: -
clone size: few
CDR3 DNA: TGTGCCAGCACGGGGGACCTCTATGGCTATGGCTACACCTTC
CDR3 protein: CASTGDLYGYGYTF

J gene: TRBJ2-3
V gene: TRBV5-1
D gene: -
clone size: -
CDR3 DNA: TGCGCCAGCAGCTTACAGGGTAGCACAGATACGCAGTATTTT
CDR3 protein: CASSLQGSTDTQYF

J gene: TRBJ2-3
V gene: TRBV28
D gene: TRBD2
clone size: -
CDR3 DNA: TGTGCCAGCAGTTTATTGGGGGGGGGACTCACAGATACGCAGTATTTT
CDR3 protein: CASSLLGGGLTDTQYF

J gene: TRBJ2-1
V gene: TRBV7-9
D gene: TRBD1
clone size: once
CDR3 DNA: TGTGCCAGCAGCTTTCCTACAGGGGGCGATGAGCAGTTCTTC
CDR3 protein: CASSFPTGGDEQFF

J gene: TRBJ2-6
V gene: TRBV6-5
D gene: -
clone size: -
CDR3 DNA: TGTGCCAGCAGCCCCGGGTTCTCTGGGGCCAACGTCCTGACTTTC
CDR3 protein: CASSPGFSGANVLTF

J gene: TRBJ1-1
V gene: TRBV3-1/TRBV3-2
D gene: -
clone size: -
CDR3 DNA: TGTGCCAGCAGCCTAGCCATAGGGACAAAGAACACTGAAGCTTTCTTT
CDR3 protein: CASSLAIGTKNTEAFF

J gene: TRBJ2-7
V gene: TRBV5-1
D gene: TRBD1
clone size: -
CDR3 DNA: TGCGCCAGCAGCCCTTCGGGGGGACAGGGGCGCGAGCAGTACTTC
CDR3 protein: CASSPSGGQGREQYF

J gene: TRBJ1-3
V gene: TRBV3-1/TRBV3-2
D gene: -
clone size: -
CDR3 DNA: TGTGCCAGCAGCCAAGGCAGGGCTGGAAACACCATATATTTT
CDR3 protein: CASSQGRAGNTIYF

J gene: TRBJ1-4
V gene: TRBV18
D gene: -
clone size: -
CDR3 DNA: TGTGCCAGCTCATTTCCGGGACAAACTAATGAAAAACTGTTTTTT
CDR3 protein: CASSFPGQTNEKLFF

J gene: TRBJ2-7
V gene: TRBV19
D gene: TRBD1
clone size: -
CDR3 DNA: TGTGCCAGTAGTTCCGGACAGGGGCGAGCCTACGAGCAGTACTTC
CDR3 protein: CASSSGQGRAYEQYF

J gene: TRBJ2-1
V gene: TRBV19
D gene: -
clone size: -
CDR3 DNA: TGTGCCAGTAGTATCGGACTGGCTAGCTCCTACAATGAGCAGTTCTTC
CDR3 protein: CASSIGLASSYNEQFF

J gene: TRBJ1-6
V gene: TRBV7-8
D gene: TRBD1
clone size: few
CDR3 DNA: TGTGCCAGCAGCTTAGATTGGGGACAGGGGGCGCGGTCACCCCTCCACTTT
CDR3 protein: CASSLDWGQGARSPLHF

J gene: TRBJ1-1
V gene: TRBV7-2
D gene: -
clone size: -
CDR3 DNA: TGTGCCAGCAGCTTAGCCCAGGCCCCGAACACTGAAGCTTTCTTT
CDR3 protein: CASSLAQAPNTEAFF

J gene: TRBJ2-7
V gene: TRBV10-3
D gene: -
clone size: -
CDR3 DNA: TGTGCCATCAGTCAACAGGGATCCTACGAGCAGTACTTC
CDR3 protein: CAISQQGSYEQYF

J gene: TRBJ2-3
V gene: TRBV6-5
D gene: -
clone size: -
CDR3 DNA: TGTGCCAGCAGCCCCCCGGGTAGCACAGATACGCAGTATTTT
CDR3 protein: CASSPPGSTDTQYF

J gene: TRBJ1-6
V gene: TRBV2
D gene: -
clone size: -
CDR3 DNA: TGTGCCAGCAGGCCCGACAGGTATAATTCACCCCTCCACTTT
CDR3 protein: CASRPDRYNSPLHF

J gene: TRBJ2-7
V gene: TRBV2
D gene: TRBD1
clone size: -
CDR3 DNA: TGTGCCAGCTCCTGGACAGGAAGGGACGAGCAGTACTTC
CDR3 protein: CASSWTGRDEQYF

J gene: TRBJ1-3
V gene: TRBV7-2
D gene: TRBD1
clone size: -
CDR3 DNA: TGTGCCAGCAGCCTGGGACAGGTGACCGGCTCTGGAAACACCATATATTTT
CDR3 protein: CASSLGQVTGSGNTIYF

J gene: TRBJ1-4
V gene: TRBV18
D gene: -
clone size: -
CDR3 DNA: TGTGCCAGCTCACCACTCCGGCAGGACACTGGTGGAAAACTGTTTTTT
CDR3 protein: CASSPLRQDTGGKLFF

J gene: TRBJ1-4
V gene: TRBV18
D gene: TRBD1
clone size: -
CDR3 DNA: TGTGCCAGCTCCACCGGGACAGGGGGAGAAAAACTGTTTTTT
CDR3 protein: CASSTGTGGEKLFF

J gene: TRBJ2-1
V gene: TRBV5-1
D gene: -
clone size: -
CDR3 DNA: TGCGCCAGCAGCTTACGAGGTGGGGAGTTTTACAATGAGCAGTTCTTC
CDR3 protein: CASSLRGGEFYNEQFF

J gene: TRBJ1-2
V gene: TRBV19
D gene: -
clone size: -
CDR3 DNA: TGTGCCAGTATTGCACAGGGCAATAACTATGGCTACACCTTC
CDR3 protein: CASIAQGNNYGYTF

J gene: TRBJ2-5
V gene: TRBV18
D gene: -
clone size: -
CDR3 DNA: TGTGCCAGCTCACCAACAGTCCAAGAGACCCAGTACTTC
CDR3 protein: CASSPTVQETQYF

J gene: TRBJ1-3
V gene: TRBV7-8
D gene: -
clone size: once
CDR3 DNA: TGTGCCAGCAGCTTAGCGCTAAGGGGAGGTGGAAACACCATATATTTT
CDR3 protein: CASSLALRGGGNTIYF

J gene: TRBJ1-1
V gene: TRBV7-2
D gene: -
clone size: few
CDR3 DNA: TGTGCCAGCAGGGGGCAGGGGCAGACTGAAGCTTTCTTT
CDR3 protein: CASRGQGQTEAFF

J gene: TRBJ1-2
V gene: TRBV9
D gene: TRBD1
clone size: -
CDR3 DNA: TGTGCCAGCAGCCGAAGACAGGGCAACTATGGCTACACCTTC
CDR3 protein: CASSRRQGNYGYTF